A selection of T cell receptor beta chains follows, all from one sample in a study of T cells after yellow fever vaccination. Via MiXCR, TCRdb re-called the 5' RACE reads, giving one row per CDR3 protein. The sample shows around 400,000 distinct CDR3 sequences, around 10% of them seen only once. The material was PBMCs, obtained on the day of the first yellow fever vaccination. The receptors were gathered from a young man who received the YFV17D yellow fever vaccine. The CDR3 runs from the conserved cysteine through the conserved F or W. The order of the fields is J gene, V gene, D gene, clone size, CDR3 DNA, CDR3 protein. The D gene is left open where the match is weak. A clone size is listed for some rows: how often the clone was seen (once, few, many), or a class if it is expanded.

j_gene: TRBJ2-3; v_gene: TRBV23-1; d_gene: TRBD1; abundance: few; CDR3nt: TGCGCCAGCAGTCAACCGGGACAGGGAGGGCAAAATACGCAGTATTTT; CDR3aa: CASSQPGQGGQNTQYF
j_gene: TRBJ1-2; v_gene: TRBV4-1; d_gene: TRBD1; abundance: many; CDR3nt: TGCGCCAGCAGCCAAGAAGTGGCAGGGGGCCTTGGAGGTGGCTACACCTTC; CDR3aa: CASSQEVAGGLGGGYTF
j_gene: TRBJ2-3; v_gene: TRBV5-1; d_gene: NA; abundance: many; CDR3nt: TGCGCCAGCAGCTTGGGACAGCTCAACACAGATACGCAGTATTTT; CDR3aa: CASSLGQLNTDTQYF
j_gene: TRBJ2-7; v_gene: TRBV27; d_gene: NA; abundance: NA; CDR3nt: TGTGCCAGCGCAGAGGGGTCTCTCTACGAGCAGTACTTC; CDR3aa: CASAEGSLYEQYF
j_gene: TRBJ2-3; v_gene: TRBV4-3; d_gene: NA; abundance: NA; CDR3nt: TGCGCCAGCAGCCAAGATAGGGGACCCCTCCTGCAGTATTTT; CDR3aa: CASSQDRGPLLQYF
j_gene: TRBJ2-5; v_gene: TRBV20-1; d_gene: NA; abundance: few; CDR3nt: TGCAGTGCTAGAGCTGCCCCGGGCCCACGAGAGACCCAGTACTTC; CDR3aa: CSARAAPGPRETQYF
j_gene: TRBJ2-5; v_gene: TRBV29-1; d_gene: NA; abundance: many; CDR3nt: TGCAGCGTTGACCCCGGGGCGAGGGAGACCCAGTACTTC; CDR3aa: CSVDPGARETQYF
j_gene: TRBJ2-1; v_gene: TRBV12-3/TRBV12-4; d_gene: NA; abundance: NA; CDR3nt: TGTGCCAGCACAGGGATATCCTACAATGAGCAGTTCTTC; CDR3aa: CASTGISYNEQFF
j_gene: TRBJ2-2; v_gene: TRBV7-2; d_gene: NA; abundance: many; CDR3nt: TGTGCCAGCAGCCGAGGAGGGGCGAACACCGGGGAGCTGTTTTTT; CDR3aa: CASSRGGANTGELFF
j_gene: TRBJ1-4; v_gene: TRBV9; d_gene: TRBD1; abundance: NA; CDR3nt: TGTGCCAGTGGACAGGGGAGTGGGGAAAAACTGTTTTTT; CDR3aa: CASGQGSGEKLFF
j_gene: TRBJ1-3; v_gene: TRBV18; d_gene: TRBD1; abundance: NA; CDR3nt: TGTGCCAGCTCACCTTCCGGGACAGGGGCTGGAAACACCATATATTTT; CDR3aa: CASSPSGTGAGNTIYF
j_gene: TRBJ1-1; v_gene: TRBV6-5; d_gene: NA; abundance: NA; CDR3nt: TGTGCCAGCAGACTTACTACGGGGGTCCATCAAGCTTTCTTT; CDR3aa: CASRLTTGVHQAFF
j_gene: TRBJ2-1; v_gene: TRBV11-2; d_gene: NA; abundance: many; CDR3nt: TGTGCCAGCAGCCCACCGCGGGGCCTAAGACGGGCCAATGAGCAGTTCTTC; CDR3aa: CASSPPRGLRRANEQFF
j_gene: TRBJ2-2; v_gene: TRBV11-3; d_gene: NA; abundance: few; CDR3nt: TGTGCCAGCAGCTTAGAGGACGGCGGGGAGCTGTTTTTT; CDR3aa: CASSLEDGGELFF
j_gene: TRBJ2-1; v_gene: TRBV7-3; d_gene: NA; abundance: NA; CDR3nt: TGTGCCAGCAGCTTATACGGCCCCGGGGGCAGTTACAATGAGCAGTTCTTC; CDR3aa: CASSLYGPGGSYNEQFF
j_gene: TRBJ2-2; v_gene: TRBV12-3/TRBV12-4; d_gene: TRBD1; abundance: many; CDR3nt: TGTGCCAGCAGTTTCGTAGGGGGCGCCGGGGAGCTGTTTTTT; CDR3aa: CASSFVGGAGELFF
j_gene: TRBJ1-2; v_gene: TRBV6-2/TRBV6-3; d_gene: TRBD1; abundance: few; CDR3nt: TGTGCCAGCAGTTACCGGACAGGGAAGGTTCAAGGCTACACCTTC; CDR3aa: CASSYRTGKVQGYTF
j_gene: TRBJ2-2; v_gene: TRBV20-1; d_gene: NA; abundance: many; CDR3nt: TGCAGTGCCAAAAACCCCCTAAACACCGGGGAGCTGTTTTTT; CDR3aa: CSAKNPLNTGELFF
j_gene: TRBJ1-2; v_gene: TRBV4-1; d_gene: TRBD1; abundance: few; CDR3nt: TGCGCCAGCAGCCAACCGGGACAGGGAACCCGCGGCTACACCTTC; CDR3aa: CASSQPGQGTRGYTF
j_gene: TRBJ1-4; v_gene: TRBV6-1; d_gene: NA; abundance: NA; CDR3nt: TGTGCCAGCCGCTGGGCTGGTGAAAAACTGTTTTTT; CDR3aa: CASRWAGEKLFF
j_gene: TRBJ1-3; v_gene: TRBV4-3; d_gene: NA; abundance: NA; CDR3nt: TGCGCCAGCAGCCAGGATTGGGGCCCGGTCATTTATACCATATATTTT; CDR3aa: CASSQDWGPVIYTIYF
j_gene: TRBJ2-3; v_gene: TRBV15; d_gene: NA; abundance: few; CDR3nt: TGTGCCACCAGCAGAGTGGGGGGTAGGGATACGCAGTATTTT; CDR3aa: CATSRVGGRDTQYF
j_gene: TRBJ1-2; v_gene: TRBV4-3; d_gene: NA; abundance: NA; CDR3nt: TGCGCCAGCAGCCAAGACCGGGGGTATGACTATGGCTACACCTTC; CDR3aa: CASSQDRGYDYGYTF
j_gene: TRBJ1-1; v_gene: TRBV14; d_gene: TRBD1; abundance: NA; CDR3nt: TGTGCCAGCAGCCCCCGGGACAGGGGATTGACTGAAGCTTTCTTT; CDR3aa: CASSPRDRGLTEAFF
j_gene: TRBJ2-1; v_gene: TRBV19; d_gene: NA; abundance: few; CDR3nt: TGTGCCAGTAGTATGTTCCCTCTCCAGGGGTATAATGAGCAGTTCTTC; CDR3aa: CASSMFPLQGYNEQFF
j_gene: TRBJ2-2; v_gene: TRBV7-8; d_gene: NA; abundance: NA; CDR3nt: TGTGCCAGCAGCTTAGGAGGGGGGGGCGCGAACACCGGGGAGCTGTTTTTT; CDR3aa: CASSLGGGGANTGELFF
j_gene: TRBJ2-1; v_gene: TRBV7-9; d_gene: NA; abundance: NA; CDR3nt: TGTGCCAGCAGCTTAGTCGACTCGCCCTACAATGAGCAGTTCTTC; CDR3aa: CASSLVDSPYNEQFF
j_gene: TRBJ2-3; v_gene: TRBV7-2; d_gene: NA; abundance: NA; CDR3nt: TGTGCCAGCACCCCGACGGGGGGCTCTCAGTATTTT; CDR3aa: CASTPTGGSQYF
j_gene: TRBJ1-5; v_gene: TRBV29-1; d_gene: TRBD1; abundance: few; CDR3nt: TGCAGCGTCACGACAGGGGGCGGTCAGCCCCAGCATTTT; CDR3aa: CSVTTGGGQPQHF
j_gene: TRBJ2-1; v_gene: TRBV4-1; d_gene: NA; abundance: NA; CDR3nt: TGCGCCAGCAGCCAAGATCGCATTCCAGGCAGCTCCTACAATGAGCAGTTCTTC; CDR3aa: CASSQDRIPGSSYNEQFF
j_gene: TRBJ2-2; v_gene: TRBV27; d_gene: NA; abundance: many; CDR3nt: TGTGCCAGCATGGGGTCGAACACCGGGGAGCTGTTTTTT; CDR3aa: CASMGSNTGELFF
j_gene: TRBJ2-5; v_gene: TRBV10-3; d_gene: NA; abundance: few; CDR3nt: TGTGCCATCAGTGACCCTGTGGCAGGGACGCAAGAGACCCAGTACTTC; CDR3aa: CAISDPVAGTQETQYF
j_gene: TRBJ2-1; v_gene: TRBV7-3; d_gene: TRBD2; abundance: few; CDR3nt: TGTGCCAGCAGCCATAGCGGGGGGGTCTTCAATGAGCAGTTCTTC; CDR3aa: CASSHSGGVFNEQFF
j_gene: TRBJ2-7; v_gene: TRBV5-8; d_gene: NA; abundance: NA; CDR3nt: TGTGCCAGCAGCTTGGAGGTTACGGGGTGGCCCTACGAGCAGTACTTC; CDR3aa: CASSLEVTGWPYEQYF
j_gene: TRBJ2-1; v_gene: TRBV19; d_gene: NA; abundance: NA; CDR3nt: TGTGCCAGTAGTTGGGGGGCCCCCGACACCAATGAGCAGTTCTTC; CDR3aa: CASSWGAPDTNEQFF
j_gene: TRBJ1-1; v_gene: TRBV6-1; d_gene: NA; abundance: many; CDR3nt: TGTGCCAGCAGTGAAGACAGCTACACTGAAGCTTTCTTT; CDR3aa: CASSEDSYTEAFF
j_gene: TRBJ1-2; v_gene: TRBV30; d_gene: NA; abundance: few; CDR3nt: TGTGCCTGGAGTGTTAGCGACTATGGCTACACCTTC; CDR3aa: CAWSVSDYGYTF
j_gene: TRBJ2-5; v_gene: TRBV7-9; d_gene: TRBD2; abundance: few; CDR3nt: TGTGCCAGCTCCCCGGCGGGGGGGGGTCAAGAGACCCAGTACTTC; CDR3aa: CASSPAGGGQETQYF
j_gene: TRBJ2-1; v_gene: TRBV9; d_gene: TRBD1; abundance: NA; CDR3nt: TGTGCCAGCAGCGGGGCCGGGACAGGGGGTCGCAATGAGCAGTTCTTC; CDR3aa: CASSGAGTGGRNEQFF
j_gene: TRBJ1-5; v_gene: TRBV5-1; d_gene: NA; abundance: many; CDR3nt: TGCGCCAGCAGCCCCAGGGAGAATCAGCCCCAGCATTTT; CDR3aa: CASSPRENQPQHF
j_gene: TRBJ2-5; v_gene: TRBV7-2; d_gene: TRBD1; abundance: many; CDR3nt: TGTGCCAGCAGCTTAGCAGGGGGCGGAGAGACCCAGTACTTC; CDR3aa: CASSLAGGGETQYF
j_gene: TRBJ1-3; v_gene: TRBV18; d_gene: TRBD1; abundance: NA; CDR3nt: TGTGCCAGCTCACCGCCATCCACAGGGGGCTCTGGAAACACCATATATTTT; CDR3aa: CASSPPSTGGSGNTIYF
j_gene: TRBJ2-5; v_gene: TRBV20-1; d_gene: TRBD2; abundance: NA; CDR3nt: TGCAGTGCTCATTACGGGGGGGGCTTCGAGACCCAGTACTTC; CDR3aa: CSAHYGGGFETQYF
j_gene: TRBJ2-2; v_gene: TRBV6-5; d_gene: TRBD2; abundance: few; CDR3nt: TGTGCCAGCAGTTACTCGCCTCTCGCGGGGGGGGGTGGCACCGGGGAGCTGTTTTTT; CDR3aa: CASSYSPLAGGGGTGELFF
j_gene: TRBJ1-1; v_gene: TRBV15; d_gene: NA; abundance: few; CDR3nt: TGTGCCACCAGCTGGGGGAAGACTGAAGCTTTCTTT; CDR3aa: CATSWGKTEAFF
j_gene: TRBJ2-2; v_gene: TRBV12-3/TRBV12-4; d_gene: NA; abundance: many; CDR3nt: TGTGCCAGCAGTATAGGGGCCCACACGAACACCGGGGAGCTGTTTTTT; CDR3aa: CASSIGAHTNTGELFF
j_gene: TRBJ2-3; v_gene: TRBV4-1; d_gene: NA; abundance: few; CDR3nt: TGCGCCAGCAGCTACGGGCAGGGGAGGTCAGATACGCAGTATTTT; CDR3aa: CASSYGQGRSDTQYF
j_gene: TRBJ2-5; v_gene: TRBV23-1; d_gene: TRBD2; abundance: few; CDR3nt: TGCGCCAGCAGTCATAAGACTAGCGGCCGAAAAGAGACCCAGTACTTC; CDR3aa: CASSHKTSGRKETQYF
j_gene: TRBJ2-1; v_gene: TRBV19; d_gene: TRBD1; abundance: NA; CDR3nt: TGTGCCAGCAAGCTCCCAGGGGGCTCCTACAATGAGCAGTTCTTC; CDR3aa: CASKLPGGSYNEQFF
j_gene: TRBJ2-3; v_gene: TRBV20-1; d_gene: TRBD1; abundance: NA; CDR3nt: TGCAGTGCTAGTCGGGACAGGTTTTCAGATACGCAGTATTTT; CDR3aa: CSASRDRFSDTQYF
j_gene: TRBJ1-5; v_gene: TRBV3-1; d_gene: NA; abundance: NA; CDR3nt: TGTGCCAGCAGCTACATAGGGAGCGGTCAGCCCCAGCATTTT; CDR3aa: CASSYIGSGQPQHF